The rows below give T cell receptor beta chains drawn from one sample of a study of T cell repertoires in cytomegalovirus infection. TCRdb independently ran MiXCR on the reads; one entry per CDR3 protein. This table has 250,000 to 350,000 distinct CDR3 sequences, about 23% appearing once. The material sequenced was PBMCs. All receptors come from a human donor in good health (CMV status not recorded). Some clones in this sample may be carry-over from other donors' samples. Both conserved end residues are part of each CDR3. The D gene is left open where the match is weak. Size is stated for part of the rows, as once, few or many counts, or as a class when the clone is expanded.

>TRBD1|TRBJ2-1|TRBV5-1|many|15
CASSLGQGSHNEQFF
TGCGCCAGCAGCTTGGGACAGGGATCGCACAATGAGCAGTTCTTC
>.|TRBJ2-5|TRBV12-5|few|13
CASGPNGRETQYF
TGTGCTAGTGGTCCGAATGGCCGGGAGACCCAGTACTTC
>TRBD2|TRBJ2-7|TRBV29-1|few|16
CSVKSGTSGLYYEQYF
TGCAGCGTTAAATCCGGGACTAGCGGGCTCTACTACGAGCAGTACTTC
>.|TRBJ2-5|TRBV9|.|14
CASSKRDNQETQYF
TGTGCCAGCAGCAAGCGGGACAACCAAGAGACCCAGTACTTC
>.|TRBJ2-7|TRBV11-3|many|15
CASSPTGKHSYEQYF
TGTGCCAGCAGCCCCACAGGGAAACACTCCTACGAGCAGTACTTC
>TRBD2|TRBJ2-5|TRBV7-2|many|16
CASSHRISGVEETQYF
TGTGCCAGCAGCCACCGAATTAGCGGGGTCGAAGAGACCCAGTACTTC
>.|TRBJ1-1|TRBV28|many|14
CASVIAGLNTEAFF
TGTGCCAGCGTCATAGCGGGGCTGAACACTGAAGCTTTCTTT
>.|TRBJ2-1|TRBV5-1|.|16
CASSLVGLRSYNEQFF
TGCGCCAGCAGCTTGGTTGGGTTACGATCCTACAATGAGCAGTTCTTC
>.|TRBJ2-7|TRBV5-1|.|14
CASSPGHQSYEQYF
TGCGCCAGCAGCCCCGGACACCAATCCTACGAGCAGTACTTC
>TRBD1|TRBJ1-1|TRBV27|.|15
CASFGHRDRNQGAFF
TGTGCCAGCTTCGGCCACCGGGACAGGAATCAGGGGGCTTTCTTT
>TRBD1|TRBJ2-3|TRBV7-2|.|17
CASSPLGQGAWTDTQYF
TGTGCCAGCAGCCCCCTGGGCCAGGGGGCTTGGACAGATACGCAGTATTTT
>.|TRBJ1-1|TRBV28|.|15
CASPPVGGRNTEAFF
TGTGCCAGCCCTCCAGTTGGGGGTCGGAACACTGAAGCTTTCTTT
>TRBD2|TRBJ2-7|TRBV6-2/TRBV6-3|few|17
CASSYSIRASGGYEQYF
TGTGCCAGCAGTTACTCGATCCGGGCTAGCGGGGGATACGAGCAGTACTTC
>TRBD2|TRBJ2-3|TRBV11-2|.|16
CASSGGLGREADTQYF
TGTGCCAGCAGCGGGGGACTTGGGCGGGAGGCGGATACGCAGTATTTT
>.|TRBJ2-3|TRBV5-4|.|13
CASIKGNTDAQYF
TGTGCCAGCATTAAGGGGAACACAGATGCGCAGTATTTT
>.|TRBJ2-7|TRBV19|.|17
CASSIDPRTGDSYEQYF
TGTGCCAGTAGTATAGACCCCCGGACGGGGGACTCCTACGAGCAGTACTTC
>.|TRBJ1-1|TRBV19|few|15
CASSIDGHLNTEAFF
TGTGCCAGTAGTATAGATGGACACCTGAACACTGAAGCTTTCTTT